The entry below describes one T cell receptor (beta chain). CDR3 length equals 13 residues. In germline, CDR1 is MNHEY, CDR2 SVGAGI. V lost 3 bases and J 6 bases, leaving 9 bases between the germline ends. TCRdb keeps only in-frame clones here, not all; method: immunoSEQ multiplex PCR. The sample holds about 220,000 clones, roughly 94% seen once. The sample is drawn from a study of control samples from healthy donors and cancer patients. This TCR was sampled from a man aged 45-60 years in good health. The sample was blood. V is TRBV6-5 and J is TRBJ1-5; D possibly corresponds to TRBD1 (5 bases). The CDR3 reads CASSYGGGQPQHF. The DNA of the CDR3 is TGTGCCAGCAGTTATGGGGGAGGTCAGCCCCAGCATTTT.